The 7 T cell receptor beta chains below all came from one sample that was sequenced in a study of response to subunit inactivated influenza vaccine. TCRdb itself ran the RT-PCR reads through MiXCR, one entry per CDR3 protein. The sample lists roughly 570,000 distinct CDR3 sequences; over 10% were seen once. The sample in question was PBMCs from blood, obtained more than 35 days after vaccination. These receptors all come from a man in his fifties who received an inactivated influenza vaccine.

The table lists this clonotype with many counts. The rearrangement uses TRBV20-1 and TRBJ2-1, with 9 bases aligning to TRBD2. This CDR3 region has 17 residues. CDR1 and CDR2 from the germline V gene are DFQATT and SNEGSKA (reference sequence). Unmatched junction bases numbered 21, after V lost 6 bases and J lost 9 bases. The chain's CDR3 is CSAPLVGAGGPVGEQFF. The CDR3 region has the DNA TGCAGTGCCCCGCTTGTCGGGGCGGGAGGGCCGGTTGGTGAGCAGTTCTTC.

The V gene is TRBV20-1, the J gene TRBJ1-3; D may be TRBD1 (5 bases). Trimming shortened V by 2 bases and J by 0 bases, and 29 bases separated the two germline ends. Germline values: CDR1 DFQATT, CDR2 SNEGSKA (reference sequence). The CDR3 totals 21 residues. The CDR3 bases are TGCAGTGCTAGATTCCCCGGACAATCGGGTCCAAAAGGACTCTCTGGAAACACCATATATTTT. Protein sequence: CSARFPGQSGPKGLSGNTIYF.

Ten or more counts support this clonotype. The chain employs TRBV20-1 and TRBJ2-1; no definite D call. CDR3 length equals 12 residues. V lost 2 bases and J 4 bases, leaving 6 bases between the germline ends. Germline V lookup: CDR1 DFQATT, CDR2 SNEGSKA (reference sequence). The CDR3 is CSARLRYNEQFF. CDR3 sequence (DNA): TGCAGTGCTAGACTCCGATACAATGAGCAGTTCTTC.

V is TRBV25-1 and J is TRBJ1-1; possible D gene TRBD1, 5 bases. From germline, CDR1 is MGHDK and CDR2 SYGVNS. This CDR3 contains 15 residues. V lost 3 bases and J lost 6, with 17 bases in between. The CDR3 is CASSDPWGGRAEAFF. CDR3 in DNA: TGTGCCAGCAGTGACCCTTGGGGGGGAAGGGCTGAAGCTTTCTTT.

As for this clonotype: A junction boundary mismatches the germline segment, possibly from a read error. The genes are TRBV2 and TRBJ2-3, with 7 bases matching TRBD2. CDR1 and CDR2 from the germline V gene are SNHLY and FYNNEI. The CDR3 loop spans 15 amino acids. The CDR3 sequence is CASSGQRGSTNTQYF. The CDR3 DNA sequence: TGTGCCAGCAGTGGACAGCGGGGAAGCACAAATACGCAGTATTTT.

CDR3 nucleotide sequence: TGTGCCAGTAGTTTCGGGACAGGGTGGTCCTACAATGAGCAGTTCTTC. It specifies CASSFGTGWSYNEQFF. V is TRBV19 and J is TRBJ2-1, with TRBD1 identical over 9 bases. Trimming cost V 5 bases and J 1 base; bases outside gene matches: 6. The V gene's germline CDR1 is LNHDA and CDR2 SQIVND (reference sequence). The CDR3 is 16 residues long.

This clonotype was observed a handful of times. The CDR3 is CASSAAGTSGRNEQYF. In DNA, the CDR3 is TGTGCCAGCAGCGCGGCGGGGACTAGCGGGAGGAACGAGCAGTACTTC. The chain combines TRBV7-9 with TRBJ2-7, with 15 bases matching TRBD2. Germline values: CDR1 SEHNR, CDR2 FQNEAQ (reference sequence). CDR3 length: 16 residues. V trimming: 5 bases; J trimming: 5 bases; junction bases outside the gene matches: 7.